The entry below describes one T cell receptor beta chain. Its antigen is still unknown. PCR involved 60 Vbeta and 13 Jbeta primers. Here immunoSEQ multiplex PCR was the method, and the copy in TCRdb shows in-frame clones only, minus some. Altogether about 130,000 clones are present, 70% to 80% being singletons, with the ten largest covering about 2.4%. The sample originates from a study of cytomegalovirus exposure and HLA in healthy donors. The study's findings and limits: In a later analysis, across HLA loci, associated TCR counts were highest for DRB1, lowest for HLA-C.

The receptor was derived from a woman aged 60-70 years in good health and CMV-seropositive. Sequencing was performed on PBMCs.

CDR3 loop: CAISGASGVETQYF. The DNA for the CDR3 is TGTGCCATCAGTGGGGCTAGCGGGGTGGAGACCCAGTACTTC. J is TRBJ2-5 and V is TRBV10-3, with TRBD2 identical over 9 bases. The CDR3 spans 14 residues. The germline CDR1 and CDR2 sequences are ENHRY and SYGVKD. V was pared by 4 bases and J by 5 bases, with 5 bases of the junction left unmatched.